Below, 5 T cell receptor beta chains from the same sample are listed, as sequenced in a study of OX40 agonist ivuxolimab in advanced cancers. Using immunoSEQ multiplex PCR, the repertoire was profiled, and TCRdb retains in-frame clones only, with some absent. The sample gives 50,000 to 75,000 clones, 91% of which show up once; about 17% is in the top ten. The sequencing used CD4+ or CD8+ T cells sorted from blood, collected in a trial of the OX40 agonist ivuxolimab. Receptor source: an adult with an advanced solid tumor such as melanoma, head and neck, liver or kidney cancer.

The V gene is TRBV5-1, the J gene TRBJ2-7; 9 bases match TRBD2. Trimming cost V 4 bases and J 6 bases; bases outside gene matches: 11. Germline assignment: CDR1 SGHRS and CDR2 YFSETQ. The length of the CDR3 is 15 residues. As DNA, the CDR3 is TGCGCCAGCAGCCCCTCTAGCGGGGTCTCCCTCGAGCAGTACTTC. Its protein product is CASSPSSGVSLEQYF.

The V gene is TRBV6-1, the J gene TRBJ1-5; D not certain. The CDR3 runs 17 residues. The V end lost 3 bases, the J end lost 0 bases, and 15 bases lay between the germline ends. Germline V lookup: CDR1 MNHNS, CDR2 SASEGT. The CDR3 nucleotides are TGTGCCAGCAGTGAGATAGGGATGGGGTATAGCAATCAGCCCCAGCATTTT. The encoded protein is CASSEIGMGYSNQPQHF.

The CDR3 DNA is TGTGCCTGGAGCCACGTGGGCGGCTACACCTTC. Translation gives CAWSHVGGYTF. J is TRBJ1-2 and V is TRBV30, with D unresolved. This CDR3 is built from 11 residues. Germline values: CDR1 GTSNPN, CDR2 SVGIG (reference sequence). Trimming pared 3 bases from V and 8 bases from J, leaving 10 bases between.

This chain connects TRBV11-2 to TRBJ1-2; no clear D. V was shortened by 0 bases and J by 5 bases, with 7 bases between the two germline ends. The CDR3 covers 13 residues. The germline gives CDR1 SGHAT, CDR2 FQNNGV. CDR3 region: CASSLEVGYGYTF. CDR3 sequence (DNA): TGTGCCAGCAGCTTAGAGGTTGGATATGGCTACACCTTC.

The chain carries TRBV4-1 and TRBJ1-4; D ambiguous. Per the germline V gene, CDR1 is MGHRA and CDR2 is YSYEKL. V shed 2 bases and J shed 0 bases, with 7 bases lying between them. The CDR3 is 15 amino acids. The DNA of the CDR3 is TGCGCCAGCAGCCAACCGTCGTCAACTAATGAAAAACTGTTTTTT. Translating gives CASSQPSSTNEKLFF.